This entry lists 20 T cell receptor beta chains sequenced from one sample in a study of T cell responses to AZD1222 COVID-19 vaccine. Produced via immunoSEQ multiplex PCR; TCRdb's table is partial and in-frame only. This table holds 130,000 or so clones, about 94% found once. The sample consisted of peripheral blood, taken on day 0 of AZD1222 vaccination. All receptors come from an adult in good health.

In this sample, this clone turned up a few times. J is TRBJ2-5 and V is TRBV15; weak D call: TRBD1 (6 bases). This CDR3 region has 18 residues. CDR1 is LNHNV and CDR2 is YYDKDF in the germline V gene (reference sequence). The germline V and J ends were trimmed by 5 bases and 1 base, with 23 bases remaining between them. CDR3 in amino acids: CATSAQALGARGQETQYF. Here the CDR3 DNA reads TGTGCCACCAGCGCTCAGGCGTTGGGGGCGAGGGGCCAAGAGACCCAGTACTTC.

The chain is built from TRBV14 and TRBJ2-3; a possible D gene is TRBD2 (5 bases). CDR3 size: 17 residues. CDR1 and CDR2 (germline): SGHDN, FVKESK. V lost 4 bases to trimming and J lost 0 bases, with 17 bases between them. The CDR3 protein is CASSRSALRTSTDTQYF. The DNA for the CDR3 is TGTGCCAGCAGCCGGTCGGCCCTAAGGACTAGCACAGATACGCAGTATTTT.

The genes are TRBV2 and TRBJ2-1, with unresolved D. CDR1 is SNHLY, CDR2 FYNNEI, per germline. V lost 9 bases to trimming and J lost 4 bases, with 22 bases between them. The CDR3 runs to 16 residues. CDR3 in DNA: TGTGCCAGTCGGTCACTCAGCTCCACAAATTACAATGAGCAGTTCTTC. Protein sequence: CASRSLSSTNYNEQFF. Together with reference TRBV2 and TRBJ2-1, the CDR3 gives the full variable domain: EPEVTQTPSHQVTQMGQEVILRCVPISNHLYFYWYRQILGQKVEFLVSFYNNEISEKSEIFDDQFSVERPDGSNFTLKIRSTKLEDSAMYFCASRSLSSTNYNEQFFGPGTRLTVL.

This clone was observed a handful of times. V gene TRBV3-1 (or the pseudogene TRBV3-2) combines with J gene TRBJ2-5; TRBD1 might be the D (5 bases). The CDR3 runs to 18 residues. Deletions cut 0 bases from V and 0 bases from J, with 17 bases between. Germline V CDR1 and CDR2: LGHDT, YNNKEL (reference sequence). DNA for the CDR3: TGTGCCAGCAGCCAAGATCAGGCTACGGCAGGGAACCAAGAGACCCAGTACTTC. Residues: CASSQDQATAGNQETQYF.

This clone was seen a single time. The V gene is TRBV19, the J gene TRBJ1-2, with 9 nucleotides matching TRBD1. The germline V gene encodes CDR1 LNHDA and CDR2 SQIVND (reference sequence). V was pared by 6 bases and J by 8 bases, with 4 bases of the junction left unmatched. The CDR3 is 12 amino acids. The CDR3 sequence is CASRLTGGGYTF. The CDR3 bases are TGTGCCAGTAGACTGACAGGGGGAGGCTACACCTTC.

This chain connects TRBV27 to TRBJ1-4; TRBD1 agrees at 10 bases. The CDR3 length is 16 residues. V lost 5 bases, J lost 0 bases, and 3 bases stayed unmatched. Germline values: CDR1 MNHEY, CDR2 SMNVEV (reference sequence). CDR3 nucleotide sequence: TGTGCCAGCAGTCGGGACAGGGGTACAACTAATGAAAAACTGTTTTTT. Translating gives CASSRDRGTTNEKLFF.

Notes on this clone: This CDR3 is also generated by other DNA sequences in the sample. CDR3 protein: CASSMDREGNQPQHF. CDR3 nucleotides: TGTGCCAGTAGTATGGACAGGGAAGGGAATCAGCCCCAGCATTTT. The chain recombines TRBV19 with TRBJ1-5; TRBD1 matches 8 bases. The junction had 5 bases not matched to a gene; V was cut back by 3 bases and J by 4 bases. The CDR3 totals 15 residues. Per the germline V gene, CDR1 is LNHDA and CDR2 is SQIVND (reference sequence).

The chain combines TRBV2 with TRBJ1-2; no firm D call. This CDR3 comprises 15 residues. Trimming stripped 7 bases from V and 6 bases from J, with 21 bases between. In germline, CDR1 is SNHLY, CDR2 FYNNEI. CDR3 sequence (DNA): TGTGCCAGCACCCCCGCATGGGGAGGGCCGGATGGCTACACCTTC. This translates into CASTPAWGGPDGYTF.

This rearrangement joins TRBV12-3 or TRBV12-4 to TRBJ2-3; D gene unclear. The CDR3 has 13 residues. V was shortened by 6 bases and J by 0 bases, with 7 bases between the two germline ends. This CDR3 is CASRTSSTDTQYF. CDR3 sequence (DNA): TGTGCCAGCAGGACATCTAGCACAGATACGCAGTATTTT.

The rearrangement links TRBV6-5 to TRBJ1-2, with TRBD1 as a possible D gene (5 bases). This CDR3 contains 15 residues. Trimming removed 6 bases from V and 4 bases from J, with 18 bases in between. Germline CDR1 MNHEY, CDR2 SVGAGI. CDR3 sequence: CASRGGAVLGYGYTF. CDR3 DNA: TGTGCCAGCAGGGGAGGGGCAGTCTTGGGCTATGGCTACACCTTC.

This chain links TRBV11-3 with TRBJ2-7, with D maybe TRBD2 (6 bases). Deletions cut 4 bases from V and 6 bases from J, with 10 bases between. The germline gives CDR1 SGHNT, CDR2 YENEEA. The CDR3 has 12 amino acids. Here the CDR3 DNA reads TGTGCCAGCAGCTCCCAGGGAGGCGAGCAGTACTTC. It yields the protein CASSSQGGEQYF.

The sample holds a few counts of this clone. The chain has TRBV7-9 and TRBJ1-3, with 8 bases identical to TRBD1. J lost 2 bases, V lost 5 bases, and 11 bases had no gene match. This CDR3 spans 17 amino acids. CDR1 is SEHNR and CDR2 is FQNEAQ in the germline V gene (reference sequence). CDR3 DNA sequence: TGTGCCAGCAGCGCGAACCCGGGACAGGTCGCTGGAAACACCATATATTTT. This translates into CASSANPGQVAGNTIYF. Using reference TRBV7-9 and TRBJ1-3 for the parts outside the CDR3, the full variable domain is DTGVSQNPRHKITKRGQNVTFRCDPISEHNRLYWYRQTLGQGPEFLTYFQNEAQLEKSRLLSDRFSAERPKGSFSTLEIQRTEQGDSAMYLCASSANPGQVAGNTIYFGEGSWLTVV.

This clone showed up just once. An end of the junction differs from the germline gene, which may be a read error. This chain uses TRBV6-5 with TRBJ1-4; 7 bases line up with TRBD1. The CDR3 runs to 15 residues. CDR1 and CDR2 (germline): MNHEY, SVGAGI. The CDR3 DNA reads TGTGCCAGCAGCGTCGGACAGGTTCAGAATGAAGAACTGTTTTTT. The encoded protein is CASSVGQVQNEELFF.

The chain recombines TRBV5-6 with TRBJ1-2; possible D gene TRBD1, 6 bases. This CDR3 is 13 amino acids long. Germline V gene sequence: CDR1 SGHDT, CDR2 YYEEEE. The ends were cut back, 2 bases at V and 4 bases at J, with 9 bases in the middle. The CDR3 is CASSLGGTYGYTF. The CDR3 DNA sequence: TGTGCCAGCAGCTTAGGGGGTACCTATGGCTACACCTTC.

The rearrangement links TRBV20-1 to TRBJ1-5; TRBD1 matches 9 bases. Per germline, CDR1 DFQATT and CDR2 SNEGSKA (reference sequence). The CDR3 has 13 amino acids. The V gene end was trimmed by 3 bases and the J gene end by 7 bases; junction bases not matched to a gene: 4. CDR3 nucleotides: TGCAGTGCTAGTAGACAGGGGGGCCAGCCCCAGCATTTT. Amino acids: CSASRQGGQPQHF.

The chain joins TRBV6-5 to TRBJ2-1; 8 bases line up with TRBD2. Per the germline V gene, CDR1 is MNHEY and CDR2 is SVGAGI. The length of the CDR3 is 16 residues. The V and J ends lost 3 bases and 0 bases, in that order; junction bases with no gene match: 4. The DNA of the CDR3 is TGTGCCAGCAGTTATCGGGGGGGCTACTCCTACAATGAGCAGTTCTTC. Residues: CASSYRGGYSYNEQFF.

The chain links TRBV7-2 to TRBJ2-1, with D uncertain. The CDR3 is 14 residues long. The V end lost 5 bases, the J end lost 6 bases, and 14 bases lay between the germline ends. Germline CDR1 reads SGHTA; CDR2 reads FQGNSA. CDR3 protein: CASSPGQYSNEQFF. CDR3 nucleotides: TGTGCCAGCAGCCCCGGGCAGTATTCCAATGAGCAGTTCTTC.

The rearrangement uses TRBV7-9 and TRBJ2-1, with 10 positions matching TRBD2. This CDR3 has 14 residues. CDR1 is SEHNR and CDR2 is FQNEAQ in the germline V gene (reference sequence). J lost 7 bases, V lost 5 bases, and 5 bases had no gene match. The CDR3: CASSIRTSGNEQFF. CDR3 coding DNA: TGTGCCAGCAGCATCCGGACTAGCGGAAATGAGCAGTTCTTC.

The rearrangement joins TRBV13 to TRBJ2-2; no clear D gene. CDR1 is PRHDT and CDR2 is FYEKMQ in the germline V gene (reference sequence). This CDR3 comprises 14 residues. With 0 bases removed from V and 1 base from J, the gap between germline ends came to 3 bases. CDR3 in amino acids: CASSLGRNTGELFF. The CDR3 DNA reads TGTGCCAGCAGCTTAGGCAGGAACACCGGGGAGCTGTTTTTT.

This clone has just one count. The J gene is TRBJ1-5, the V gene TRBV6-5; D gene uncertain. Looked up from germline, CDR1 is MNHEY and CDR2 is SVGAGI. Trimming pared 7 bases from V and 0 bases from J, leaving 10 bases between. This CDR3 is 14 amino acids long. DNA of the CDR3: TGTGCCAGCATAGGGTTTTATAGCAATCAGCCCCAGCATTTT. It translates to CASIGFYSNQPQHF.